This T cell receptor (beta chain) comes out of a study of early T cells in non-severe SARS-CoV-2 infection (dated by TCRdb to 2020 to 2022). In terms of the full investigation: Bulk RNA from unsorted whole blood was used for TCR sequencing, so alpha and beta chains could not be paired. The research as a whole found: VDJdb matching was skewed toward anti-spike CD8 responses and likely underestimated virus-specific expansions, missing private and CD4 specificities.

According to the germline V gene (reference sequence), CDR1 reads DFQATT and CDR2 reads SNEGSKA. V is cut back by 5 bases and J by 0 bases, with 4 bases in the junction unmatched. The cysteine opens and the phenylalanine closes a CDR3 of 13 amino acids. CDR3 DNA is the only sequence kept; it has 39 bases, read in frame from the first base. This was a case-control study nested in a cohort of healthcare workers in London, UK, who had nasopharyngeal swab PCR tests and blood samples taken every week. Healthcare workers were recruited during the week of the UK lockdown, between 23 and 31 March 2020, and followed weekly for up to about 16 weeks. The library was prepared using 5' RACE. The instrument was a NextSeq 500. Unique molecular identifiers were attached to individual cDNA molecules in the TCR library protocol so that sequencing error and PCR bias could be corrected. Both TCR alpha and beta chains were sequenced, and tight co-correlation was observed between alpha and beta sequence abundances in each sample. Turning to the authors' computational methods: Decombinator V4 was used to perform V gene, J gene and CDR3 annotation of TCR sequences. TCRs were defined as expanded if a significant change between any two time points was detected under a Poisson model with p below 0.0001. Abundances of TCRs were expressed as counts per million after normalisation to the total number of TCRs sequenced in each sample. MAIT TCRs were defined by TRAV1-2 paired with TRAJ12, TRAJ20 or TRAJ33, and iNKT TCRs by TRAV10 paired with TRAJ18. A search of VDJdb, accessed on 1 November 2021, was run for TCRs annotated to CMV, EBV and SARS-CoV-2, with TCRs annotated for multiple antigens excluded. TCRdb itself trimmed the public reads at Q25 with fastp, ran MiXCR and retained productive beta chains. Rows merge per CDR3 protein into single entries with the most common DNA and genes. These V and J calls derive from TCRdb rather than the authors' analysis. This sample lists 50,000 to 60,000 distinct CDR3 sequences; about 9.4% were detected once. The ten most abundant clones make up about 4.4% of the sample.

Details on this clonotype: The antigen it binds to is not known. No clone much larger than this one lies a single base away; base qualities are absent.

The chain employs TRBV20-1 and TRBJ2-7, with TRBD1 matching 7 junction bases. Material: whole blood. This clonotype was sampled from an adult who was a healthcare worker with PCR-confirmed SARS-CoV-2 infection or an uninfected control (not recorded which). This receptor has the CDR3 CSALQGTSYEQYF. The nucleotide sequence is given as TGCAGTGCTCTACAGGGGACCTCCTACGAGCAGTACTTC.